A selection of T cell receptor beta chains follows, all from one sample in a study of cytomegalovirus exposure and HLA in healthy donors. Generated by immunoSEQ multiplex PCR, the TCRdb table keeps only in-frame clones and is missing some. Seen here are roughly 310,000 clones, approximately 88% observed once, and the top ten hold around 0.96%. Sequencing input: PBMCs. Every receptor here comes from a man aged 30 to 39 in good health and CMV-seronegative. The CDR3 runs from the conserved cysteine through the conserved F or W. A D gene is named only where the DNA matches it firmly. Size tells how often a clone was seen (once, few, many) or the class of an expanded clone, and some rows leave it out.

D gene: TRBD2
clone size: -
V gene: TRBV2
J gene: TRBJ2-4
CDR3 DNA: TGTGCCATCCAGGCGGGGGGAAACATTCAGTACTTC
CDR3 protein: CAIQAGGNIQYF

D gene: -
clone size: -
V gene: TRBV4-1
J gene: TRBJ2-6
CDR3 DNA: TGCGCCAGCAGCCATCGTCAGGGAACTAGCCTCTCTGGGGCCAACGTCCTGACTTTC
CDR3 protein: CASSHRQGTSLSGANVLTF

D gene: TRBD1
clone size: once
V gene: TRBV27
J gene: TRBJ2-2
CDR3 DNA: TGTGCCAGCTCAATTGGGACAGGCTTAGTGTCCGGGGAGCTGTTTTTT
CDR3 protein: CASSIGTGLVSGELFF

D gene: TRBD2
clone size: -
V gene: TRBV7-8
J gene: TRBJ2-1
CDR3 DNA: TGTGCCAGCAGCACAAGAGCGGGGTCACACTACAATGAGCAGTTCTTC
CDR3 protein: CASSTRAGSHYNEQFF

D gene: -
clone size: -
V gene: TRBV5-1
J gene: TRBJ2-5
CDR3 DNA: TGCGCCAGCAGCTTGGAGGGGGGGTTGAAGACCCAGTACTTC
CDR3 protein: CASSLEGGLKTQYF

D gene: -
clone size: -
V gene: TRBV5-1
J gene: TRBJ1-3
CDR3 DNA: TGCGCCAGCAGGCCAGAAGTCTCTGGAAACACCATATATTTT
CDR3 protein: CASRPEVSGNTIYF

D gene: -
clone size: few
V gene: TRBV7-9
J gene: TRBJ1-2
CDR3 DNA: TGTGCCAGCAGCCGGGATGACTATGGCTACACCTTC
CDR3 protein: CASSRDDYGYTF

D gene: TRBD1
clone size: -
V gene: TRBV18
J gene: TRBJ2-5
CDR3 DNA: TGTGCCAGCTCACCCAATAAGGGGGCAGGAGAGACCCAGTACTTC
CDR3 protein: CASSPNKGAGETQYF

D gene: -
clone size: -
V gene: TRBV4-1
J gene: TRBJ1-2
CDR3 DNA: TGCGCCAGCAGCCACCCGGACTCACTGTATGGCTACACCTTC
CDR3 protein: CASSHPDSLYGYTF

D gene: TRBD1
clone size: -
V gene: TRBV5-4
J gene: TRBJ1-2
CDR3 DNA: TGTGCCAGCAGCTTAGGCACAGGGGGCTCTAACTATGGCTACACCTTC
CDR3 protein: CASSLGTGGSNYGYTF

D gene: TRBD2
clone size: -
V gene: TRBV5-1
J gene: TRBJ2-1
CDR3 DNA: TGCGCCAGCAGCCCGCGACTAGCCAACAATGAGCAGTTCTTC
CDR3 protein: CASSPRLANNEQFF

D gene: -
clone size: -
V gene: TRBV5-6
J gene: TRBJ2-1
CDR3 DNA: TGTGCCAGCAGCTCTGGGGGCCTGGATGAGCAGTTCTTC
CDR3 protein: CASSSGGLDEQFF

D gene: -
clone size: -
V gene: TRBV14
J gene: TRBJ1-3
CDR3 DNA: TGTGCCAGCAGCCAACGAGGGTCGGGAAACACCATATATTTT
CDR3 protein: CASSQRGSGNTIYF

D gene: -
clone size: -
V gene: TRBV6-1
J gene: TRBJ1-2
CDR3 DNA: TGTGCCAGCAGTGAAACCGGTAACTATGGCTACACCTTC
CDR3 protein: CASSETGNYGYTF

D gene: -
clone size: -
V gene: TRBV5-4
J gene: TRBJ2-2
CDR3 DNA: TGTGCCAGCAGCTTGGCCGGCGTCTCGAGGACCGGGGAGCTGTTTTTT
CDR3 protein: CASSLAGVSRTGELFF

D gene: TRBD1
clone size: -
V gene: TRBV6-1
J gene: TRBJ1-5
CDR3 DNA: TGTGCCAGCAGTGGATCGGACAGGACAGTTAGCAATCAGCCCCAGCATTTT
CDR3 protein: CASSGSDRTVSNQPQHF

D gene: TRBD1
clone size: -
V gene: TRBV12-5
J gene: TRBJ1-2
CDR3 DNA: TGTGCTAGTGATTTCCCGGGGGGACAGGCTAACTATGGCTACACCTTC
CDR3 protein: CASDFPGGQANYGYTF

D gene: TRBD1
clone size: -
V gene: TRBV7-9
J gene: TRBJ1-6
CDR3 DNA: TGTGCCAGCAGCGCGGACAGGGGCTATAATTCACCCCTCCACTTT
CDR3 protein: CASSADRGYNSPLHF

D gene: TRBD2
clone size: -
V gene: TRBV7-6
J gene: TRBJ2-1
CDR3 DNA: TGTGCCAGCAGCCTAAGACTAGCGGGGTTCGGGGGGAATGAGCAGTTCTTC
CDR3 protein: CASSLRLAGFGGNEQFF

D gene: -
clone size: -
V gene: TRBV7-9
J gene: TRBJ1-1
CDR3 DNA: TGTGCCAGCAGCTTAGTTAGTCTCGGCAGGTTGAACACTGAAGCTTTCTTT
CDR3 protein: CASSLVSLGRLNTEAFF

D gene: TRBD1
clone size: -
V gene: TRBV5-5
J gene: TRBJ2-7
CDR3 DNA: TGTGCCAGCAGCTTGGCCCGACAGGGGTACTACGAGCAGTACTTC
CDR3 protein: CASSLARQGYYEQYF

D gene: TRBD1
clone size: -
V gene: TRBV28
J gene: TRBJ1-1
CDR3 DNA: TGTGCCAGCATTACTGGACAGGGGAGCACTGAAGCTTTCTTT
CDR3 protein: CASITGQGSTEAFF

D gene: TRBD1
clone size: -
V gene: TRBV9
J gene: TRBJ1-5
CDR3 DNA: TGTGCCAGCAGCGTAGTTTTTCGGGACAGGGGGGGTTATAGCAATCAGCCCCAGCATTTT
CDR3 protein: CASSVVFRDRGGYSNQPQHF

D gene: TRBD1
clone size: few
V gene: TRBV6-5
J gene: TRBJ2-7
CDR3 DNA: TGTGCCAGCAGTTCGGGACAGGGGTCCTACGAGCAGTACTTC
CDR3 protein: CASSSGQGSYEQYF

D gene: TRBD1
clone size: -
V gene: TRBV5-6
J gene: TRBJ2-7
CDR3 DNA: TGTGCCAGCAGCTTGGAAACAGGGGGCGAAAGGAACGAGCAGTACTTC
CDR3 protein: CASSLETGGERNEQYF

D gene: TRBD1
clone size: once
V gene: TRBV6-1
J gene: TRBJ2-7
CDR3 DNA: TGTGCCAGCAGTGACCACGGGACAGGGGATTACGAGCAGTACTTC
CDR3 protein: CASSDHGTGDYEQYF

D gene: -
clone size: few
V gene: TRBV18
J gene: TRBJ1-2
CDR3 DNA: TGTGCCACCCTTAGCGGGTATGGCTACACCTTC
CDR3 protein: CATLSGYGYTF

D gene: -
clone size: -
V gene: TRBV2
J gene: TRBJ2-1
CDR3 DNA: TGTGCCAGCAACGAGCGGGTCTCCTACAATGAGCAGTTCTTC
CDR3 protein: CASNERVSYNEQFF

D gene: TRBD1
clone size: once
V gene: TRBV5-1
J gene: TRBJ2-7
CDR3 DNA: TGCGCCAGCAGCTCGGGACAGGGGCTCGAGCAGTACTTC
CDR3 protein: CASSSGQGLEQYF

D gene: TRBD1
clone size: once
V gene: TRBV16
J gene: TRBJ2-7
CDR3 DNA: TGTGCCAGCAGCCAATTTAGGGGACAGGGACGAAACTACGAGCAGTACTTC
CDR3 protein: CASSQFRGQGRNYEQYF

D gene: TRBD2
clone size: -
V gene: TRBV2
J gene: TRBJ2-2
CDR3 DNA: TGTGCCAGCAGTGGTAACGGGGGGGCCTCCGGGGAGCTGTTTTTT
CDR3 protein: CASSGNGGASGELFF

D gene: -
clone size: -
V gene: TRBV4-1
J gene: TRBJ1-1
CDR3 DNA: TGCGCCAGCAGCCAAGGATCAGGGGTCAACACTGAAGCTTTCTTT
CDR3 protein: CASSQGSGVNTEAFF

D gene: TRBD1
clone size: -
V gene: TRBV6-1
J gene: TRBJ2-3
CDR3 DNA: TGTGCCAGCAAGTTCACAGGGGACAACACAGATACGCAGTATTTT
CDR3 protein: CASKFTGDNTDTQYF

D gene: -
clone size: few
V gene: TRBV2
J gene: TRBJ1-2
CDR3 DNA: TGTGCCAGCCTTCTCGGGGGGGCCAGTGGCTACACCTTC
CDR3 protein: CASLLGGASGYTF

D gene: -
clone size: -
V gene: TRBV21-1
J gene: TRBJ2-1
CDR3 DNA: TGTGCTCCGTCCCCGGGTGCGAGCTCCTACAATGAGCAGTTCTTC
CDR3 protein: CAPSPGASSYNEQFF

D gene: TRBD1
clone size: -
V gene: TRBV5-1
J gene: TRBJ1-4
CDR3 DNA: TGCGCCAGCAGCATCCGCGGACAGGGGGCGAGTGAAAAACTGTTTTTT
CDR3 protein: CASSIRGQGASEKLFF

D gene: -
clone size: -
V gene: TRBV29-1
J gene: TRBJ1-1
CDR3 DNA: TGCAGCTCCGGCGGGGGGTTAACTGAAGCTTTCTTT
CDR3 protein: CSSGGGLTEAFF

D gene: TRBD2
clone size: -
V gene: TRBV6-5
J gene: TRBJ2-3
CDR3 DNA: TGTGCCAGCTGGGGGGGTAGCAAGACAGATACGCAGTATTTT
CDR3 protein: CASWGGSKTDTQYF

D gene: -
clone size: -
V gene: TRBV19
J gene: TRBJ1-3
CDR3 DNA: TGTGCCAGTAGTTTCTCGAGCTCTGGAAACACCATATATTTT
CDR3 protein: CASSFSSSGNTIYF

D gene: TRBD1
clone size: -
V gene: TRBV18
J gene: TRBJ2-1
CDR3 DNA: TGTGCCAGCTCAAAGCTCGGGACAGGGATGAATGAGCAGTTCTTC
CDR3 protein: CASSKLGTGMNEQFF

D gene: -
clone size: -
V gene: TRBV4-3
J gene: TRBJ1-1
CDR3 DNA: TGCGCCAGCAGCCAAGAATGGGGCGGCATTGAAGCTTTCTTT
CDR3 protein: CASSQEWGGIEAFF

D gene: TRBD2
clone size: -
V gene: TRBV27
J gene: TRBJ2-2
CDR3 DNA: TGTGCCAGCAGTTTATTGAAGACTAGCGGGACCGGGGAGCTGTTTTTT
CDR3 protein: CASSLLKTSGTGELFF

D gene: -
clone size: -
V gene: TRBV13
J gene: TRBJ1-3
CDR3 DNA: TGTGCCAGCAGCTCTTCGGCCAGGAGGGCCACCATATATTTT
CDR3 protein: CASSSSARRATIYF

D gene: -
clone size: -
V gene: TRBV6-4
J gene: TRBJ2-3
CDR3 DNA: TGTGCCAGCAGTGCCACGGGTGACGGCACAGATACGCAGTATTTT
CDR3 protein: CASSATGDGTDTQYF

D gene: -
clone size: -
V gene: TRBV30
J gene: TRBJ2-3
CDR3 DNA: TGTGCCTGGAGTTCCGTGAGTAGTAGCACAGATACGCAGTATTTT
CDR3 protein: CAWSSVSSSTDTQYF

D gene: -
clone size: -
V gene: TRBV19
J gene: TRBJ2-2
CDR3 DNA: TGTGCCAGCAGCCACAGGGTGATGGACACCGGGGAGCTGTTTTTT
CDR3 protein: CASSHRVMDTGELFF

D gene: -
clone size: -
V gene: TRBV19
J gene: TRBJ2-4
CDR3 DNA: TGTGCCAGTAGTATTTGGGCAGGGGACCCAAAAAACATTCAGTACTTC
CDR3 protein: CASSIWAGDPKNIQYF

D gene: TRBD1
clone size: -
V gene: TRBV19
J gene: TRBJ1-2
CDR3 DNA: TGTGCCAGTAGTAGGGTCGGGGCAGGGGGCTTCGGCTACACCTTC
CDR3 protein: CASSRVGAGGFGYTF

D gene: TRBD1
clone size: -
V gene: TRBV10-3
J gene: TRBJ2-7
CDR3 DNA: TGTGCCACCAGGGACAGGGGAGGGAACGAGCAGTACTTC
CDR3 protein: CATRDRGGNEQYF

D gene: -
clone size: -
V gene: TRBV9
J gene: TRBJ2-7
CDR3 DNA: TGTGCCAGCAGCGTAGGCAGGGCAAGCTACGAGCAGTACTTC
CDR3 protein: CASSVGRASYEQYF

D gene: -
clone size: -
V gene: TRBV4-1
J gene: TRBJ2-2
CDR3 DNA: TGCGCCAGCAGCGCTCACAGCACCGGGGAGCTGTTTTTT
CDR3 protein: CASSAHSTGELFF

D gene: TRBD1
clone size: -
V gene: TRBV5-1
J gene: TRBJ1-2
CDR3 DNA: TGCGCCAGCAGCTCAGCCACAGGGGTGAGGGGCTACACCTTC
CDR3 protein: CASSSATGVRGYTF